This TCR beta chain was identified during a study of blood T cells in healthy people across ages. The second PCR ran about 6 to 12 cycles with a sample-barcoded 5' primer and J-beta primers. Via MiXCR, TCRdb re-called the 5' RACE reads, giving one row per CDR3 protein. The sample shows 500,000 to 550,000 distinct CDR3 sequences, around 24% of them seen only once. General study findings and limits: Correlation between TCR beta diversity and naive T cell percentage was strong. Diversity was estimated from one million T cells, and these estimates were considered underestimates.

This CDR3 is 14 amino acids long. V shed 2 bases and J shed 1 base, with 8 bases lying between them. Details on this clonotype: Antigen specificity is unknown.

The same sample was also studied in work on T cells of mothers and their children. That study reports: Overlap in related mother-child pairs always slightly exceeded unrelated pairs, never significantly.

The material sequenced was blood. The clonotype was recovered from a boy aged 5-17 years in good health. The chain uses TRBV12-3 or TRBV12-4 and TRBJ2-5; D not certain. CDR3: CASSLNGVQETQYF. The CDR3 DNA is TGTGCCAGCAGTTTAAATGGGGTCCAAGAGACCCAGTACTTC.